The clone carrying this TCR beta chain has just a few counts. Its antigen is as yet unknown. This sample was taken from a study of T cell repertoires in cytomegalovirus infection. Study-level information: Both a matching HLA type and CMV infection were indicated by public TCR beta signatures.

Via MiXCR, TCRdb re-called the reads, giving one row per CDR3 protein. The repertoire holds over 200,000 distinct CDR3 sequences, with approximately 15% as singletons. Germline lookup yields CDR1 DFQATT and CDR2 SNEGSKA (reference sequence). The V gene lost 0 bases and the J gene lost 5 bases, with 13 bases spanning the gap. The CDR3 is 14 amino acids. Study-level results: The cumulative frequency of public TCR beta families identified carriers of CMV plus the relevant HLA. Ex vivo responses were dominated by HLA-C-restricted CMV-specific TCR beta clonotypes.

The chain uses TRBV20-1 and TRBJ2-5; D remains ambiguous. This receptor was obtained from a human donor in good health (CMV status not recorded). Some clones in this sample may be carry-over from other donors' samples. What was sequenced was PBMCs. CDR3: CSARDRRVSETQYF. CDR3 DNA: TGCAGTGCTAGAGATAGAAGAGTCAGCGAGACCCAGTACTTC.